The 11 T cell receptor beta chains below come from one sample, sequenced in a study of blood T cell repertoires in COVID-19 (dated by TCRdb to the early 2020s). Library preparation used the immunoSEQ multiplex PCR assay. TCRdb stores this immuneACCESS table with in-frame sequences only. Part of the clones is absent; in the studies checked, under half of the shortfall reflects unresolved V genes, and no reason is known for the rest. In this sample the table shows just under 65,000 clones, approximately 78% of which occur a single time. About 14% of the sample is taken by the ten largest. Sequencing used peripheral blood. These receptors were taken from a man aged 60 to 75 with COVID-19, enrolled during active disease.

This chain connects TRBV5-4 to TRBJ2-7, with D unresolved. V shed 5 bases and J shed 0 bases, with 15 bases lying between them. This CDR3 is 15 amino acids long. Germline assignment: CDR1 SGHNT and CDR2 YYREEE (reference sequence). CDR3 DNA: TGTGCCAGCAGTTCTACAGTGACGAGCTCCTACGAGCAGTACTTC. It encodes CASSSTVTSSYEQYF.

The rearrangement links TRBV14 to TRBJ1-4; 8 bases fit TRBD1. This CDR3 is 14 amino acids long. Trimming took 5 bases from V and 10 from J; bases not matched to a gene: 9. Germline V gene data show CDR1 as SGHDN and CDR2 as FVKESK. Here the CDR3 reads CASSEQGDPLKLFF. CDR3 coding DNA: TGTGCCAGCAGCGAACAGGGGGACCCTCTAAAACTGTTTTTT.

This chain joins TRBV19 and TRBJ1-1; 7 bases line up with TRBD1. V was clipped by 5 bases and J by 0 bases; unmatched bases: 6. The germline CDR1 and CDR2 sequences are LNHDA and SQIVND (reference sequence). CDR3 length: 15 amino acids. The CDR3, as DNA: TGTGCCAGTAGTCCTGAGACAGGGATGAACACTGAAGCTTTCTTT. Its protein product is CASSPETGMNTEAFF.

This CDR3 reads CAISGERSNGYTF. The CDR3 DNA is TGTGCCATCAGTGGGGAGCGATCTAATGGCTACACCTTC. The chain uses TRBV10-3 and TRBJ1-2; D ambiguous. This CDR3 has 13 amino acids. Trimming pared 4 bases from V and 6 bases from J, leaving 12 bases between. The germline gives CDR1 ENHRY, CDR2 SYGVKD.

The rearrangement uses TRBV15 and TRBJ2-5, with unresolved D. V lost 1 base to trimming and J lost 5 bases, with 14 bases between them. This CDR3 region has 15 residues. Germline-derived CDR1 and CDR2 are LNHNV and YYDKDF (reference sequence). This CDR3 reads CATSRGGTSGETQYF. CDR3 bases: TGTGCCACCAGCAGAGGAGGTACAAGTGGGGAGACCCAGTACTTC.

The V call is TRBV19, the J call TRBJ1-5; 7 bases are shared with TRBD1. This CDR3 is 15 amino acids long. Germline-derived CDR1 and CDR2 are LNHDA and SQIVND (reference sequence). With V trimmed by 1 base and J by 4 bases, 4 bases remained unmatched. This CDR3 reads CASSIVKQGNQPQHF. The CDR3 nucleotides are TGTGCCAGTAGTATAGTAAAACAGGGGAATCAGCCCCAGCATTTT.

This sequence joins TRBV4-1 and TRBJ1-2; TRBD1 matches 7 bases. CDR3 size: 15 residues. Per germline, CDR1 MGHRA and CDR2 YSYEKL. J gave up 4 bases and V 0 bases, and 5 bases lay outside the gene matches. This chain's CDR3 is CASSQDDREAYGYTF. The CDR3, as DNA: TGCGCCAGCAGCCAAGACGACAGGGAAGCCTATGGCTACACCTTC.

This chain connects TRBV2 to TRBJ2-2, with 7 bases matching TRBD1. V was clipped by 4 bases and J by 2 bases; unmatched bases: 7. Germline values: CDR1 SNHLY, CDR2 FYNNEI. CDR3 length: 16 residues. CDR3 DNA: TGTGCCAGCAGTGGGCAGGGGACAGATAACACCGGGGAGCTGTTTTTT. Encoded protein: CASSGQGTDNTGELFF. Variable domain in full (rest from reference TRBV2 and TRBJ2-2): EPEVTQTPSHQVTQMGQEVILRCVPISNHLYFYWYRQILGQKVEFLVSFYNNEISEKSEIFDDQFSVERPDGSNFTLKIRSTKLEDSAMYFCASSGQGTDNTGELFFGEGSRLTVL.

V gene TRBV2 combines with J gene TRBJ1-5, with D possibly being TRBD1 (5 bases). V shed 11 bases and J shed 6 bases, with 11 bases lying between them. CDR3 size: 11 residues. Germline CDR1 SNHLY, CDR2 FYNNEI. The CDR3 coding sequence is TGTGCCTCAAGGGGCGGTCAGCCCCAGCATTTT. Translated: CASRGGQPQHF.

The V and J genes are TRBV7-9 and TRBJ1-1; a weak D match, TRBD1 (6 bases). V was shortened by 5 bases and J by 4 bases, with 17 bases between the two germline ends. Germline values: CDR1 SEHNR, CDR2 FQNEAQ (reference sequence). The CDR3 spans 15 residues. CDR3: CASSQRGGAGTEAFF. CDR3 DNA sequence: TGTGCCAGCAGCCAAAGGGGGGGCGCCGGCACTGAAGCTTTCTTT. Supplemented by reference TRBV7-9 and TRBJ1-1, the full variable domain reads DTGVSQNPRHKITKRGQNVTFRCDPISEHNRLYWYRQTLGQGPEFLTYFQNEAQLEKSRLLSDRFSAERPKGSFSTLEIQRTEQGDSAMYLCASSQRGGAGTEAFFGQGTRLTVV.

This clone appeared a single time. The rearrangement uses TRBV5-4 and TRBJ1-2, with TRBD1 identical over 9 bases. V was pared by 5 bases and J by 7 bases, with 12 bases of the junction left unmatched. The CDR3 has 15 amino acids. In germline, CDR1 is SGHNT, CDR2 YYREEE (reference sequence). CDR3: CASRQTLGQGFGYTF. The CDR3 bases are TGTGCCAGCAGACAAACCCTAGGACAGGGGTTTGGCTACACCTTC. The full variable domain, its missing parts supplied by reference TRBV5-4 and TRBJ1-2, is ETGVTQSPTHLIKTRGQQVTLRCSSQSGHNTVSWYQQALGQGPQFIFQYYREEENGRGNFPPRFSGLQFPNYSSELNVNALELDDSALYLCASRQTLGQGFGYTFGSGTRLTVV.